Below, one TCR beta chain is given with its context. Its antigen is unknown. V lost 0 bases and J 8 bases, leaving 16 bases between the germline ends. The CDR3 is 15 amino acids. Germline CDR1 is MNHNS and CDR2 is SASEGT. This entry comes from a study of identical twins. The study's findings and limits: Memory repertoires lacked the insertion deficit that abundant cord blood beta clonotypes showed. The study based its conclusions on cross-sectional statistical analysis and did not follow the same donors.

TCRdb fed the 5' RACE reads into MiXCR, producing one record per CDR3 protein. The profile covers hundreds of thousands of distinct CDR3 sequences, with just over 7% appearing a single time and around 1.6% taken by the ten largest. This sample also appeared in a second study, on yellow fever vaccine responses in identical twins.

This chain joins TRBV6-1 and TRBJ1-1; weak D call: TRBD1 (6 bases). The source material was PBMCs. The receptor was derived from a woman younger than 30 in good health. The CDR3 nucleotides are TGTGCCAGCAGTGAAGCTACAGGGAGTGAGGCCGAAGCTTTCTTT. Amino acid sequence: CASSEATGSEAEAFF.